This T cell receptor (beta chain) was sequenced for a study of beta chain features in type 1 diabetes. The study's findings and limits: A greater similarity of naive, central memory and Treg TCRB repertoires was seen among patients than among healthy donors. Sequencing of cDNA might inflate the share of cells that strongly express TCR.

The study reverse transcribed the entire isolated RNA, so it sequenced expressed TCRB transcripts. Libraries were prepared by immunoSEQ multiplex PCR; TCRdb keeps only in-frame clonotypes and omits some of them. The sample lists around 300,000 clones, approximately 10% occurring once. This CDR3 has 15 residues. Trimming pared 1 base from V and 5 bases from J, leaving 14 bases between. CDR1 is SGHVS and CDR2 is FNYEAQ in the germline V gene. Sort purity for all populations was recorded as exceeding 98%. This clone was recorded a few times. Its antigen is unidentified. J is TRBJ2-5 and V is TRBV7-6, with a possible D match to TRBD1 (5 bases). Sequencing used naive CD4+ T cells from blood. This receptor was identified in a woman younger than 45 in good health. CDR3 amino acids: CASSLVDSSSETQYF. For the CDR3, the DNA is TGTGCCAGCAGCTTAGTAGACAGTAGCTCGGAGACCCAGTACTTC. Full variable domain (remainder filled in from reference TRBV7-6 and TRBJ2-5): GAGVSQSPRYKVTKRGQDVALRCDPISGHVSLYWYRQALGQGPEFLTYFNYEAQQDKSGLPNDRFSAERPEGSISTLTIQRTEQRDSAMYRCASSLVDSSSETQYFGPGTRLLVL.